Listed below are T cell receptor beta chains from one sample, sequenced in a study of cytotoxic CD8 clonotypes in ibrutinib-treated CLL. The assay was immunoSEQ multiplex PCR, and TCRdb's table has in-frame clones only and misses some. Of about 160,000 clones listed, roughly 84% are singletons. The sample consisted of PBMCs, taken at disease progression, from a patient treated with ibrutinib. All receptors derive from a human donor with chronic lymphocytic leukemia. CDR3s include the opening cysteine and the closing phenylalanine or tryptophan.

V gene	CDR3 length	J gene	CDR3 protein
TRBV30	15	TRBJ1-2	CAWSVFQGRFGGYTF
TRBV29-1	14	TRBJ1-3	CSVFLGGSGNTIYF
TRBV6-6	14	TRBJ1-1	CASSYQGANTEAFF
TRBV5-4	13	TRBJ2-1	CASSLDRRHEQFF
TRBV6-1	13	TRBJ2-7	CASSAPGGSEQYF
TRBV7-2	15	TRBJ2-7	CASSSSTGQGTEQYF
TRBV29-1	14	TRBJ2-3	CSVAASGNTDTQYF
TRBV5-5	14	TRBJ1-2	CASSFRAENYGYTF
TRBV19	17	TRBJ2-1	CASKVDDSSGTDNEQFF
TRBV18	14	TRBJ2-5	CASSTGRPKETQYF
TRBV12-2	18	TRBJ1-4	CASRSQTVVCATNEKLFF
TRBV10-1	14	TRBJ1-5	CASIADRVGQPQHF
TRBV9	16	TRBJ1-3	CASSARPQFSGNTIYF
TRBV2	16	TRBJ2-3	CASRGLAGGLTDTQYF
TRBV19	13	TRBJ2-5	CASSPRTRDTQYF
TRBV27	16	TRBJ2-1	CASSLAGGLSYNEQFF
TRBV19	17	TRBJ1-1	CASSIGGVILRGTEAFF
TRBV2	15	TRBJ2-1	CASSPSSGSLHEQFF
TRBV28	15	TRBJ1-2	CASRVSRGANYGYTF
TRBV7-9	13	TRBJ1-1	CASSPDREAEAFF
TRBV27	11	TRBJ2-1	CATTSYNEQFF
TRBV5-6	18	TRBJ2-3	CASSLRVRGLRRTDTQYF
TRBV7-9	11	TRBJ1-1	CASSPPSGAFF
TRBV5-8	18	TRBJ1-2	CASSLEVSSGTGLYGYTF
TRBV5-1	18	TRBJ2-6	CARSAAGGASSGANVLTF
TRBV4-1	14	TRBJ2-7	CASRLGAGPYEQYF
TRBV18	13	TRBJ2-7	CASSQDITYEQYF
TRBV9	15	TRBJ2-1	CASSVGVAGRHEQFF
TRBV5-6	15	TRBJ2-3	CASSLLAGDTDTQYF
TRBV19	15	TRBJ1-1	CASSIEGNLNTEAFF
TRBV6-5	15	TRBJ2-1	CASGRGNRVRNEQFF
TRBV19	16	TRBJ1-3	CASSRQATYSGNTIYF
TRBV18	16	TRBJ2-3	CASSKIRDRSTDTQYF
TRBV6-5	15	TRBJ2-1	CASQRAGSNYNEQFF
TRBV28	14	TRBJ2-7	CASSFGDRGGEQYF
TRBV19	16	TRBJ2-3	CASSIGDWGSTDTQYF
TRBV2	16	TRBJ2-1	CASSLGLAKTYNEQFF
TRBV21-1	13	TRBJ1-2	CASTTLVGAGYTF
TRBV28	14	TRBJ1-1	CASGRGRVNTEAFF
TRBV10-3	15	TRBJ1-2	CAISESQGWYYGYTF
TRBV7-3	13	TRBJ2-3	CASSSISADTQYF
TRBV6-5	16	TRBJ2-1	CASSYSHDSSYNEQFF
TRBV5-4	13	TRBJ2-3	CASTPWGTDTQYF
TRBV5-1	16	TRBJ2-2	CASSLVGFSNTGELFF
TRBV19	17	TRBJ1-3	CASRGSGQGPSGNTIYF
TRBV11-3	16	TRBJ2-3	CASSLLAGGPVDTQYF
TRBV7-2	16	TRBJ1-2	CASSLRADVNNYGYTF
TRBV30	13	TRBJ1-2	CAWSRQGVDGYTF
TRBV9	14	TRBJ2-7	CASSTGASTYEQYF
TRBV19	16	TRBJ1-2	CASSQGQGGFNYGYTF
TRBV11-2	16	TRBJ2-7	CASSLESTRTGHEQYF
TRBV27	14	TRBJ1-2	CASSNGGGGYGYTF
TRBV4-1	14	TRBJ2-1	CASSQEPDGNEQFF
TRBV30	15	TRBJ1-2	CAWSVGTGANYGYTF